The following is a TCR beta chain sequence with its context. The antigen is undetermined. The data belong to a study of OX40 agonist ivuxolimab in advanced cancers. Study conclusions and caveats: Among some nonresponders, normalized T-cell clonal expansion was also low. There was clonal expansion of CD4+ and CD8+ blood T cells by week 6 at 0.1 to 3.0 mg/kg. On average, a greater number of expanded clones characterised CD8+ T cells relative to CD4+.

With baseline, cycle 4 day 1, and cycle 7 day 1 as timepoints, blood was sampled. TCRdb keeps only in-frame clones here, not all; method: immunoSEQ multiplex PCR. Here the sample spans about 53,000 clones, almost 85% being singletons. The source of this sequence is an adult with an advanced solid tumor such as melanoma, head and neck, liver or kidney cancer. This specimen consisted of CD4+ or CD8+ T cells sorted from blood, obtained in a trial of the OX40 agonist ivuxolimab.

Here the CDR3 reads CASSFQAPREGYGYTF. The CDR3 coding sequence is TGTGCCAGCAGTTTTCAGGCCCCACGCGAGGGCTATGGCTACACCTTC. The chain carries TRBV6-5 and TRBJ2-7; D is unresolved. TRBJ1-2 matches the DNA end more closely, so the J call is doubtful. CDR1 is MNHEY and CDR2 is SVGAGI in the germline V gene. The CDR3 contains 16 residues.